One and the same sample provided the 8 T cell receptor beta chains below, sequenced in a study of CD8 T cells in ankylosing spondylitis. TCRdb re-derived calls from the 5' RACE reads in MiXCR, one entry per CDR3 protein. The data show 300,000 to 350,000 distinct CDR3 sequences, 14% to 15% seen once. The sample comprised blood, either unsorted or a sorted T cell fraction (not recorded which). Every receptor here comes from a male donor with ankylosing spondylitis or in good health (not recorded which).

The chain combines TRBV3-1 with TRBJ2-1; D is undetermined. Germline V CDR1 and CDR2: LGHDT, YNNKEL (reference sequence). With 0 bases removed from V and 7 bases from J, the gap between germline ends came to 13 bases. The CDR3 is made up of 15 amino acids. CDR3 loop: CASSQEGIFANEQFF. CDR3 in DNA: TGTGCCAGCAGCCAAGAGGGTATTTTTGCGAATGAGCAGTTCTTC.

This clonotype has more than one count but fewer than ten. CDR3 coding DNA: TGTGCCAGCAGTGAAGCAGGGAGGAAAGGCTACACCTTC. Translating gives CASSEAGRKGYTF. The chain recombines TRBV2 with TRBJ1-2; D gene uncertain. Between the trimmed V and J ends, which lost 0 bases and 8 bases, there was a span of 10 bases. CDR1 and CDR2 (germline): SNHLY, FYNNEI. The CDR3 extends over 13 amino acids.

The chain is built from TRBV10-2 and TRBJ2-7, with TRBD2 as a possible D gene (6 bases). V was trimmed by 7 bases and J by 2 bases, leaving 24 bases between them. Germline V lookup: CDR1 WSHSY, CDR2 SAAADI. This CDR3 spans 17 amino acids. The CDR3 DNA reads as TGCGCCAGCACCCCAAATTTCGGTTACTCGGGGGCCTACGAGCAGTACTTC. Protein: CASTPNFGYSGAYEQYF.

In its sample, this clonotype was seen a few times. The rearrangement uses TRBV15 and TRBJ2-2; either TRBD1 or TRBD2 may supply D (5 bases each). The CDR3 spans 18 residues. V lost 0 bases to trimming and J lost 7 bases, with 21 bases between them. CDR1 LNHNV and CDR2 YYDKDF come from the germline V gene (reference sequence). The CDR3 nucleotides read TGTGCCACCAGCAGAGATGCGCCAGGGAGCTTGTCGATCGGGGAGCTGTTTTTT. Amino acid sequence: CATSRDAPGSLSIGELFF.

The chain uses TRBV4-1 and TRBJ1-1, with 11 positions matching TRBD1. CDR3 length: 14 amino acids. V shed 3 bases and J 11 bases; nucleotides not matched to a gene: 8. Germline values: CDR1 MGHRA, CDR2 YSYEKL. CDR3 protein: CASSQPGQGARAFF. The CDR3 nucleotides are TGCGCCAGCAGCCAGCCCGGACAGGGGGCGCGGGCTTTCTTT.

The rearrangement uses TRBV12-3 or TRBV12-4 and TRBJ2-2; the D is unclear. Deletions cut 3 bases from V and 6 bases from J, with 14 bases between. The CDR3 has 15 amino acids. This CDR3 reads CASSLRSPTAGELFF. CDR3 DNA sequence: TGTGCCAGCAGTTTGAGAAGTCCCACCGCCGGGGAGCTGTTTTTT.

This clonotype appeared a few times. V is TRBV10-1 and J is TRBJ2-7; TRBD2 matches 8 bases. Looked up from germline, CDR1 is WNHNN and CDR2 is SYGVQD (reference sequence). With V trimmed by 6 bases and J by 0 bases, 7 bases remained unmatched. This CDR3 has 15 residues. CDR3 sequence: CASSSGAGVSYEQYF. CDR3 DNA: TGCGCCAGCAGCTCCGGAGCGGGAGTCTCCTACGAGCAGTACTTC.

This clonotype was found a few times. The V gene is TRBV6-1, the J gene TRBJ1-5, with no clear D. Germline V CDR1 and CDR2: MNHNS, SASEGT. This CDR3 has 12 amino acids. Trimming removed 2 bases at V and 8 bases at J, with 7 bases between. CDR3 residues: CASSESGEPQHF. The DNA of the CDR3 is TGTGCCAGCAGTGAATCAGGTGAGCCCCAGCATTTT.